This T cell receptor beta chain is from a study of cytomegalovirus exposure and HLA in healthy donors. The study, taken as a whole, reports: Trimming of TCR beta V- and J-genes showed a link, identified in a later analysis, to a missense DCLRE1C variant. The listing of about 150 TCR beta chains classed them as cytomegalovirus-associated. Most of the TCR beta V segments (in an earlier analysis) were productive either about 90% or about 30% of the time. Sequencing depth roughly uniform across donors was assumed in presence/absence analyses.

Regarding this clone: Its cognate antigen is unknown.

PCR was performed using 60 Vbeta and 13 Jbeta primers. Some clones are missing from TCRdb's copy, which holds only in-frame ones; the method was immunoSEQ multiplex PCR. The sample carries around 150,000 clones, approximately 80% recorded once. Germline V CDR1 and CDR2: MDHEN, SYDVKM. The CDR3 runs to 15 residues. V dropped 3 bases and J dropped 5 bases, with 13 bases sitting between them. The sequenced material came from PBMCs. V usage is TRBV28 and J usage is TRBJ2-2; D is possibly TRBD1 (6 bases). This clonotype was obtained from a male donor in good health and CMV-seropositive. CDR3: CASSFEQGSTGELFF. CDR3 bases: TGTGCCAGCAGTTTCGAACAGGGATCGACCGGGGAGCTGTTTTTT.